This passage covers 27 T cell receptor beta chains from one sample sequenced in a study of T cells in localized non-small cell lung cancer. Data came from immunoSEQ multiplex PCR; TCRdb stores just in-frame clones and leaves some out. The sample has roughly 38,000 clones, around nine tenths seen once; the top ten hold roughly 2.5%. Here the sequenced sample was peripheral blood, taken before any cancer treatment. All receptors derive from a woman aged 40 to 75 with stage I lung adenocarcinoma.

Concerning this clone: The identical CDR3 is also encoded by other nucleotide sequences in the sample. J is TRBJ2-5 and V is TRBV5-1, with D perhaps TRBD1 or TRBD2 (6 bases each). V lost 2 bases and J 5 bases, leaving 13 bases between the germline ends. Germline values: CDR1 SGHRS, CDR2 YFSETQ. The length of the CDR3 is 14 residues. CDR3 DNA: TGCGCCAGCAGCTTTGGGCAGGGGAGGGAGACCCAGTACTTC. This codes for CASSFGQGRETQYF.

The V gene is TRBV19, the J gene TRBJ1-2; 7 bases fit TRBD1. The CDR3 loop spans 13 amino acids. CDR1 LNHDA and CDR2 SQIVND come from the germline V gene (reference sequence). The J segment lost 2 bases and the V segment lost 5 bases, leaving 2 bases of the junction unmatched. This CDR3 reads CASSEGQNYGYTF. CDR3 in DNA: TGTGCCAGTAGTGAGGGACAGAACTATGGCTACACCTTC.

The CDR3 loop is CASSLGQGDEKLFF. DNA for the CDR3: TGTGCCAGCAGTCTGGGCCAAGGGGATGAAAAACTGTTTTTT. The genes are TRBV6-1 and TRBJ1-4; weak D call: TRBD1 (5 bases). CDR1 is MNHNS and CDR2 is SASEGT in the germline V gene. Trimming cost V 5 bases and J 6 bases, with 13 bases left between them. This CDR3 has 14 amino acids.

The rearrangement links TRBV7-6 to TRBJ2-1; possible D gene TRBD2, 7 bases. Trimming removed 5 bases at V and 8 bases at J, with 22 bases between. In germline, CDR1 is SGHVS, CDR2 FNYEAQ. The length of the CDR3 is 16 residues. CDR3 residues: CASSHFGGLDADEQFF. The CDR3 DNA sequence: TGTGCCAGCAGCCACTTCGGGGGGCTAGACGCGGATGAGCAGTTCTTC.

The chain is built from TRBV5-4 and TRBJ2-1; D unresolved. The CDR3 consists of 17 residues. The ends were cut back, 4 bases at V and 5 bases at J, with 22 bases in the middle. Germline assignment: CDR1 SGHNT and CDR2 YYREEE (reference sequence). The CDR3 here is CASSPPAMTALDNEQFF. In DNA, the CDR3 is TGTGCCAGCAGCCCACCAGCAATGACGGCCCTAGACAATGAGCAGTTCTTC. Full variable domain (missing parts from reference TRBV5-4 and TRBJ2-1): ETGVTQSPTHLIKTRGQQVTLRCSSQSGHNTVSWYQQALGQGPQFIFQYYREEENGRGNFPPRFSGLQFPNYSSELNVNALELDDSALYLCASSPPAMTALDNEQFFGPGTRLTVL.

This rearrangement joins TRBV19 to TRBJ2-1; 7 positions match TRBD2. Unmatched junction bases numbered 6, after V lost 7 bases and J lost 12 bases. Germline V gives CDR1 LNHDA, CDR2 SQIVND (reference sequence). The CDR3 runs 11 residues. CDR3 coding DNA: TGTGCCAGTACCTGGGGCGGGAGGCAGTTCTTC. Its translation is CASTWGGRQFF.

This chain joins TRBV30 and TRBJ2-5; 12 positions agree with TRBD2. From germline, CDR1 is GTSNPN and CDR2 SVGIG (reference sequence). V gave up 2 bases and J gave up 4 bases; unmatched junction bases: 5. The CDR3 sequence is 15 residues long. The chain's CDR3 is CAWSPPGLAGETQYF. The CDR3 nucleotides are TGTGCCTGGAGTCCCCCGGGACTAGCGGGAGAGACCCAGTACTTC. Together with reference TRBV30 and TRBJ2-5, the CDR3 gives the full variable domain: SQTIHQWPATLVQPVGSPLSLECTVEGTSNPNLYWYRQAAGRGLQLLFYSVGIGQISSEVPQNLSASRPQDRQFILSSKKLLLSDSGFYLCAWSPPGLAGETQYFGPGTRLLVL.

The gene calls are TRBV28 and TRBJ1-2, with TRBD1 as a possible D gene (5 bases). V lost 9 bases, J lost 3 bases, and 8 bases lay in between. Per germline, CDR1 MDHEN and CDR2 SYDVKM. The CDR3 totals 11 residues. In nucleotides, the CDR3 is TGTGCCAGTAGGGGCGACTATGGCTACACCTTC. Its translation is CASRGDYGYTF.

The CDR3 coding sequence is TGTGCCAGCAGTTACTCGATCATAGGATACAATGAGCAGTTCTTC. Translating gives CASSYSIIGYNEQFF. The chain joins TRBV6-5 to TRBJ2-1, with D uncertain. V was clipped by 0 bases and J by 4 bases, with 10 bases between them. CDR3 length: 15 residues. Germline V gene sequence: CDR1 MNHEY, CDR2 SVGAGI.

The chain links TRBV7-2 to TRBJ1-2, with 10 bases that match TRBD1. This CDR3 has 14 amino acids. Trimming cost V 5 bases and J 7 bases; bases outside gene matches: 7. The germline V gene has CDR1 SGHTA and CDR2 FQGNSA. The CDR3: CASSVDRGQRGYTF. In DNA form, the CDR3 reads TGTGCCAGCAGCGTTGACAGGGGGCAACGTGGCTACACCTTC.

The CDR3 region is CSVSPGTSGFSEQYF. CDR3 DNA: TGCAGCGTATCACCCGGGACTAGCGGCTTCTCCGAGCAGTACTTC. The chain couples TRBV29-1 to TRBJ2-7; 11 bases fit TRBD2. V was pared by 6 bases and J by 6 bases, with 13 bases of the junction left unmatched. The CDR3 covers 15 residues. Germline V gene data show CDR1 as SQVTM and CDR2 as ANQGSEA.

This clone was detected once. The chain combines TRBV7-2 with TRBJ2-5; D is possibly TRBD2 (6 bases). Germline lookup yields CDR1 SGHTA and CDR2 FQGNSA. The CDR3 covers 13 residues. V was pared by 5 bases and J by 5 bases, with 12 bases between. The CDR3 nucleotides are TGTGCCAGCAGCGGAACTAGCTCCGAGACCCAGTACTTC. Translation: CASSGTSSETQYF. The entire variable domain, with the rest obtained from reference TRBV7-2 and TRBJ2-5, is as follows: GAGVSQSPSNKVTEKGKDVELRCDPISGHTALYWYRQSLGQGLEFLIYFQGNSAPDKSGLPSDRFSAERTGGSVSTLTIQRTQQEDSAVYLCASSGTSSETQYFGPGTRLLVL.

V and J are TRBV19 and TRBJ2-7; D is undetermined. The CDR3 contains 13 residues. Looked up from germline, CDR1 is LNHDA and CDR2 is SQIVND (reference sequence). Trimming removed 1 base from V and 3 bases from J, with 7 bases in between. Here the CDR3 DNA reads TGTGCCAGTAGTATAGGGTCACGCTACGAGCAGTACTTC. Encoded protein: CASSIGSRYEQYF. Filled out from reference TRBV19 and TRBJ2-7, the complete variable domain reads DGGITQSPKYLFRKEGQNVTLSCEQNLNHDAMYWYRQDPGQGLRLIYYSQIVNDFQKGDIAEGYSVSREKKESFPLTVTSAQKNPTAFYLCASSIGSRYEQYFGPGTRLTVT.

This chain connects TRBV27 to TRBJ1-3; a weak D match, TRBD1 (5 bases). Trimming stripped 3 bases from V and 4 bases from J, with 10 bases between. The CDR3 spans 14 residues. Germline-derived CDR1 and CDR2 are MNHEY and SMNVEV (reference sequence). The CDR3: CASSFAGYGNTIYF. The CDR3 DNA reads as TGTGCCAGCAGTTTCGCAGGGTACGGAAACACCATATATTTT.

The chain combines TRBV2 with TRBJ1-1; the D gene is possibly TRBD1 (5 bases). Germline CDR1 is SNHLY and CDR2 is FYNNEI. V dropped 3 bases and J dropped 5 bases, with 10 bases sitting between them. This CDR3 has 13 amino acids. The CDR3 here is CASSDVGETEAFF. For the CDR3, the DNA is TGTGCCAGCAGTGATGTGGGGGAGACTGAAGCTTTCTTT.

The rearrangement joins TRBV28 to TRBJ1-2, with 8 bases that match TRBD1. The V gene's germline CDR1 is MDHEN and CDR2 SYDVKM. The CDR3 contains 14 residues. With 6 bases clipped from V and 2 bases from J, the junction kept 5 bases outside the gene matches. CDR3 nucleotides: TGTGCCAGCAGGCCGGGACAGGAGAACTATGGCTACACCTTC. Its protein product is CASRPGQENYGYTF.

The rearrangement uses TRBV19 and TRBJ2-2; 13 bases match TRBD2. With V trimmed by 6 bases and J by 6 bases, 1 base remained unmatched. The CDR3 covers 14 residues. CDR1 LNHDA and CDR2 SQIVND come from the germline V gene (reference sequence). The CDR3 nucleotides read TGTGCCAGTAGAGGACTAGCGGGAGCCGGGGAGCTGTTTTTT. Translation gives CASRGLAGAGELFF. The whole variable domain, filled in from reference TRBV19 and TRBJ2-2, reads DGGITQSPKYLFRKEGQNVTLSCEQNLNHDAMYWYRQDPGQGLRLIYYSQIVNDFQKGDIAEGYSVSREKKESFPLTVTSAQKNPTAFYLCASRGLAGAGELFFGEGSRLTVL.

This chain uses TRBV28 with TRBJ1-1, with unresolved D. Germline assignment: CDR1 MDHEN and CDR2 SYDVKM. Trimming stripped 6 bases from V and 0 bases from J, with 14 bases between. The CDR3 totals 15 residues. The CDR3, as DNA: TGTGCCAGCAGCCAATTGGGAGGTGTGAACACTGAAGCTTTCTTT. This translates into CASSQLGGVNTEAFF.

CDR3 nucleotide sequence: TGTGCCAGCAGTGAGCAAAGGGTCGAGCAGTACTTC. Translated, it gives CASSEQRVEQYF. The chain joins TRBV6-1 to TRBJ2-7; D ambiguous. CDR3 size: 12 residues. Trimming removed 3 bases at V and 6 bases at J, with 9 bases between. The germline CDR1 and CDR2 sequences are MNHNS and SASEGT.

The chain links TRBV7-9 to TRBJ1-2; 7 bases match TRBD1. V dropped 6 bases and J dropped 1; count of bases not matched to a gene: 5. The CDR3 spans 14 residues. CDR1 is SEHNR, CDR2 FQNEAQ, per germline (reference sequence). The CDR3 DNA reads TGTGCCAGCAGTAAGCAGGGGGTTAACTATGGCTACACCTTC. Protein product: CASSKQGVNYGYTF.

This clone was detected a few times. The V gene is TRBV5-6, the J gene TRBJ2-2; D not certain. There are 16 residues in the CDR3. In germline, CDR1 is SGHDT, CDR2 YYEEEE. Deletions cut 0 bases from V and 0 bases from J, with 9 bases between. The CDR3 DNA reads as TGTGCCAGCAGCTTGGCCGCGGCAGCGAACACCGGGGAGCTGTTTTTT. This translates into CASSLAAAANTGELFF.

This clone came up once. CDR3 in amino acids: CSARKEPTQYF. CDR3 nucleotide sequence: TGCAGTGCAAGGAAAGAACCGACGCAGTATTTT. The chain employs TRBV20-1 and TRBJ2-3; D remains ambiguous. Germline V gives CDR1 DFQATT, CDR2 SNEGSKA (reference sequence). V was clipped by 6 bases and J by 9 bases, with 13 bases between them. The CDR3 is 11 amino acids.

The CDR3 DNA is TGTGCCAGCAGTCTACAGGGACAGTATGGCTACACCTTC. Amino acid sequence: CASSLQGQYGYTF. The V gene is TRBV27, the J gene TRBJ1-2, with TRBD1 matching 7 bases. V shed 5 bases, J shed 5 bases, and the junction held 5 bases outside the gene matches. This CDR3 region has 13 residues. Germline V gene sequence: CDR1 MNHEY, CDR2 SMNVEV (reference sequence).

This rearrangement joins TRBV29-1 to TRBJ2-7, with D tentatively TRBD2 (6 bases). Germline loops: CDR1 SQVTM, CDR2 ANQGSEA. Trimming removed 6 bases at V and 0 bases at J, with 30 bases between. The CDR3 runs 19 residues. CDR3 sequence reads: CSVSLTPGLGWGSSYEQYF. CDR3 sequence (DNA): TGCAGCGTCTCCCTAACACCGGGACTTGGTTGGGGGAGCTCCTACGAGCAGTACTTC.

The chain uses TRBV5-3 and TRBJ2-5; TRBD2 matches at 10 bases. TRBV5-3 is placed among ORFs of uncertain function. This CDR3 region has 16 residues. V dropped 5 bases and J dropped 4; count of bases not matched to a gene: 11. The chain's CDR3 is CARRGVAGGIGETQYF. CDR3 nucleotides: TGTGCCAGAAGGGGGGTAGCGGGAGGAATAGGAGAGACCCAGTACTTC.

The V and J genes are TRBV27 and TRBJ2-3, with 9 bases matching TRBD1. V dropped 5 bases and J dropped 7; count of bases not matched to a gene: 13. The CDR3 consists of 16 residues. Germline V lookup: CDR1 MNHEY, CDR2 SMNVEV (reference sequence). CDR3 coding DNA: TGTGCCAGCAGTCCCCCGGGACAGGGTGGTGGCAATACGCAGTATTTT. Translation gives CASSPPGQGGGNTQYF.

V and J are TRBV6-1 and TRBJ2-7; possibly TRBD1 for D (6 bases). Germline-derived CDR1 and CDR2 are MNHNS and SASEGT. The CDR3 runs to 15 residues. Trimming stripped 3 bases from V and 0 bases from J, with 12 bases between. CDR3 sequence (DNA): TGTGCCAGCAGTGAGGGTAACAGGGACTCCTACGAGCAGTACTTC. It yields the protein CASSEGNRDSYEQYF.